This TCR beta chain was recorded in a study of human T cells and chemical hapten exposure. At the level of the study: Patch tests of 0.01% DPC on the upper back were read at 6 days. Whole-study findings and limits: TCRs whose frequency exceeded 1 in 1000 remained the same following DPC sensitization.

Time point in this sample: patch test 1, 2 weeks after DPC sensitization. As for treatment: therapeutic diphenylcyclopropenone sensitization with weekly scalp DPC. Total RNA was isolated from unfractionated whole blood. TCRdb passed the RACE reads through MiXCR, listing each CDR3 protein once. The sample has nearly 350,000 distinct CDR3 sequences; approximately 6.3% are singletons. In regard to this clonotype: Its matching antigen is unknown.

The CDR3 has 19 amino acids. V lost 2 bases and J lost 0; bases outside the gene matches: 13. CDR1 and CDR2 (germline): MNHEY, SVGEGT. This chain links TRBV6-2 or TRBV6-3 with TRBJ1-1, with 9 bases that match TRBD1. The sequences come from whole blood, collected in connection with sensitization to the hapten diphenylcyclopropenone (DPC). The TCR originated in a woman younger than 30 with alopecia areata. Some clones in this sample may be carry-over from other donors' samples. The CDR3 DNA sequence: TGTGCCAGCAGTTACCCGGACAGGGGCCCTAAATTAATGAACACTGAAGCTTTCTTT. Protein sequence: CASSYPDRGPKLMNTEAFF.